Listed below are T cell receptor beta chains from one sample, sequenced in a study of T cells in Graves' hyperthyroidism and ophthalmopathy. TCRdb ran MiXCR on the multiplex PCR reads and lists one entry per CDR3 protein. The sample lists nearly 600,000 distinct CDR3 sequences, approximately 15% occurring once. Specimen: blood. The receptors shown here come from a woman aged 25 to 39 with Graves' hyperthyroidism that later progressed to Graves' ophthalmopathy. CDR3s include the opening cysteine and the closing phenylalanine or tryptophan. A D gene is named only where the DNA matches it firmly. Clone size is stated in some rows and not others, as once, few, many or a class when expanded.

>.|TRBV20-1|TRBJ2-1|16|.
TGCAGTGCGGCCCCCCCCCAGCGGAGCTCCTACAATGAGCAGTTCTTC
CSAAPPQRSSYNEQFF
>.|TRBV13|TRBJ2-3|16|many
TGTGCCAGCAGCTTAAGGGGGAGGAGGAGCACAGATACGCAGTATTTT
CASSLRGRRSTDTQYF
>TRBD1|TRBV7-2|TRBJ2-2|16|few
TGTGCCAGCAGCTTATCCGGGACAGGGGCTACCGGGGAGCTGTTTTTT
CASSLSGTGATGELFF
>.|TRBV6-1|TRBJ2-3|15|.
TGTGCCAGCAGCCACCTCCTGACCTCCACAGATACGCAGTATTTT
CASSHLLTSTDTQYF
>TRBD2|TRBV7-8|TRBJ2-5|20|few
TGTGCCAGCAGCTTAGACTTCCTGGCCCGGGAGGTATATAAGGAAGAGACCCAGTACTTC
CASSLDFLAREVYKEETQYF
>TRBD2|TRBV6-2/TRBV6-3|TRBJ2-3|17|few
TGTGCCAGCAGTTCCCCGGGACTAGCGGGTTCCACAGATACGCAGTATTTT
CASSSPGLAGSTDTQYF
>.|TRBV29-1|TRBJ1-1|13|few
TGCAGCGTCCAACGGTCCGGTGATACTGAAGCTTTCTTT
CSVQRSGDTEAFF
>.|TRBV18|TRBJ1-1|14|many
TGTGCCAGCTCACCGGGATACCGGGACACTGAAGCTTTCTTT
CASSPGYRDTEAFF
>.|TRBV10-3|TRBJ2-2|16|many
TGTGCCATCAGTGGGGGGACACAAGGGAACACCGGGGAGCTGTTTTTT
CAISGGTQGNTGELFF
>TRBD1|TRBV7-3|TRBJ2-2|16|many
TGTGCCAGCAGCTTAGGGACAGGACAGCTCACCGGGGAGCTGTTTTTT
CASSLGTGQLTGELFF
>.|TRBV3-1|TRBJ1-1|16|.
TGTGCCAGCAGCCACGGTAACGGAGTCCTGAACACTGAAGCTTTCTTT
CASSHGNGVLNTEAFF
>.|TRBV30|TRBJ1-5|17|.
TGTGCCTGGAGTCAGGGGATGGTTCTGGGTTTCAATCAGCCCCGGCATTTT
CAWSQGMVLGFNQPRHF
>.|TRBV28|TRBJ2-1|16|many
TGTGCCAGCAGTTCGCTAGAGCCGAGCTCCTACAATGAGCAGTTCTTC
CASSSLEPSSYNEQFF
>.|TRBV7-7|TRBJ2-1|14|.
TGTGCTAGCAGCCGCTCACCCGGGGCTGATGAGCAGTTCTTC
CASSRSPGADEQFF
>.|TRBV12-3/TRBV12-4|TRBJ1-4|17|many
TGTGCCAGCAGTTTAACCGGAGGGGGAGCAACTAATGAAAAACTGTTTTTT
CASSLTGGGATNEKLFF
>.|TRBV5-5|TRBJ2-1|16|few
TGTGCCAGCAGCTTTTTGTTGGAGGGACTGTACAATGAGCAGTTCTTC
CASSFLLEGLYNEQFF
>TRBD1|TRBV9|TRBJ1-2|15|.
TGTGCCAGCGGCGTAGCTAATCAGGGGGCCGGAGGCTACACCTTC
CASGVANQGAGGYTF
>.|TRBV14|TRBJ2-5|12|.
TGTGCCAGCAGCCAATTTGGAGAGACCCAGTACTTC
CASSQFGETQYF
>TRBD1|TRBV2|TRBJ2-5|14|many
TGTGCCAGCAGTAAGGACAGGGTGGGCGAGACCCAGTACTTC
CASSKDRVGETQYF
>.|TRBV30|TRBJ1-3|16|.
TGTGCCTGGAATCTCTTGAAAGCAGACTCTGGAAACACCATATATTTT
CAWNLLKADSGNTIYF
>TRBD1|TRBV24-1|TRBJ2-1|16|many
TGTGCCACCAGTGATTTGGGACAGGGGGTGGACAATGAGCAGTTCTTC
CATSDLGQGVDNEQFF
>.|TRBV27|TRBJ1-3|15|.
TGTGCCAGCAGTTTAGGAATTAGCTCTGGAAACACCATATATTTT
CASSLGISSGNTIYF
>TRBD1|TRBV29-1|TRBJ1-2|10|many
TGCAGCGAAGACAGGGATGGCTACACCTTC
CSEDRDGYTF
>.|TRBV11-2|TRBJ1-2|13|many
TGTGCCAGCAGCTTAGCTGAGAACTATGGCTACACCTTC
CASSLAENYGYTF
>.|TRBV28|TRBJ2-7|16|.
TGTGCCAGCAGTCCGGGTGCGAGAGAAGGCCTCTACGAGCAGTACTTC
CASSPGAREGLYEQYF
>.|TRBV12-3/TRBV12-4|TRBJ2-1|15|few
TGTGCCAGCGTAGGGGCTTTGAGCTCCTACAATGAGCAGTTCTTC
CASVGALSSYNEQFF
>TRBD1|TRBV7-9|TRBJ2-1|16|.
TGTGCCAGCAGCTCCGCGTACAGGGGCCCCTCCAATGAGCAGTTCTTC
CASSSAYRGPSNEQFF
>.|TRBV28|TRBJ1-1|14|.
TGTACCAGCAGTTTCCCGACAGTGAACACTGAAGCTTTCTTT
CTSSFPTVNTEAFF
>.|TRBV2|TRBJ2-7|12|many
TGTGCCAGCAGTAGCCTACCCCGCGAGCAGTACTTC
CASSSLPREQYF
>.|TRBV7-8|TRBJ1-5|16|.
TGTGCCAGCAGCTTAGCGGGGCAGGGTTTCAATCAGCCCCAGCATTTT
CASSLAGQGFNQPQHF
>.|TRBV7-2|TRBJ1-1|13|.
TGTGCCAGCAGCCGCAGTTCCAACACTGAAGCTTTCTTT
CASSRSSNTEAFF
>TRBD1|TRBV2|TRBJ2-5|14|many
TGTGCCAGCCTCGGGGACAGTCAGAAAGAGACCCAGTACTTC
CASLGDSQKETQYF